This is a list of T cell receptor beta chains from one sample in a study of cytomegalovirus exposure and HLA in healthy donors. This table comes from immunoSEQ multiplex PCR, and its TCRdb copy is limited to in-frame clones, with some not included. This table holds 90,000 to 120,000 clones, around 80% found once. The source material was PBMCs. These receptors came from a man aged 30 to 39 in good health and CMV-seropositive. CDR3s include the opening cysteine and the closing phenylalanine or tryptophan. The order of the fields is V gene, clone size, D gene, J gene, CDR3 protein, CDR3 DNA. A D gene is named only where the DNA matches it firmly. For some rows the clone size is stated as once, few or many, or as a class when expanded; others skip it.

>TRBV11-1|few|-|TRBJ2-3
CASSSRSADTQYF
TGTGCCAGCAGCTCACGGTCCGCAGATACGCAGTATTTT
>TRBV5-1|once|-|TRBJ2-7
CASSFQWQSPYEQYF
TGCGCCAGCAGCTTCCAGTGGCAAAGTCCTTACGAGCAGTACTTC
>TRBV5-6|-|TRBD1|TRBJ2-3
CASTTGTGGRTDTQYF
TGTGCCAGCACGACCGGGACAGGGGGACGCACAGATACGCAGTATTTT
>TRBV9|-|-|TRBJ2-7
CASSVAGVGEQYF
TGTGCCAGCAGCGTAGCAGGGGTGGGCGAGCAGTACTTC
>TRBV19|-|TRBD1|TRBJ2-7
CASSDWDRPYEQYF
TGTGCCAGTAGTGACTGGGACAGACCCTACGAGCAGTACTTC
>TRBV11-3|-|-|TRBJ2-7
CASSQRVSEQYF
TGTGCCAGCAGCCAGCGGGTATCCGAGCAGTACTTC
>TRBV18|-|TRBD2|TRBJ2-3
CASSPPAPSGGIKNF
TGTGCCAGCTCACCACCGGCTCCTAGCGGGGGCATAAAGAATTTT
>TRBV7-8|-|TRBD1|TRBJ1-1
CASSRKTGGNTEAFF
TGTGCCAGCAGTCGAAAGACAGGGGGGAACACTGAAGCTTTCTTT
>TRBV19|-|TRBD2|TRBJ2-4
CASSMTPTQVRGTKNIQYF
TGTGCCAGTAGTATGACTCCTACACAGGTGCGGGGGACCAAAAACATTCAGTACTTC
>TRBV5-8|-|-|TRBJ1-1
CASSITVNTEAFF
TGTGCCAGCAGCATTACGGTGAACACTGAAGCTTTCTTT
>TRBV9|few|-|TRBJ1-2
CASSVEEGGVYGYTF
TGTGCCAGCAGCGTAGAGGAAGGGGGGGTCTATGGCTACACCTTC
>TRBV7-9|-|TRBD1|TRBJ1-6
CASSFRGQGELGSPLHF
TGTGCCAGCAGCTTTAGGGGACAGGGGGAGTTAGGATCACCCCTCCACTTT
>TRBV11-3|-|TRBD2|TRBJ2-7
CASGPGGVSYEQYF
TGTGCCAGCGGCCCGGGGGGAGTCTCCTACGAGCAGTACTTC
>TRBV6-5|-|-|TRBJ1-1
CTSSYPGTEAFF
TGTACCAGCAGTTACCCAGGGACTGAAGCTTTCTTT
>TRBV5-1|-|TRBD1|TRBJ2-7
CASSLLPGQGFDEQYF
TGCGCCAGCAGCTTGTTGCCGGGACAGGGGTTCGACGAGCAGTACTTC
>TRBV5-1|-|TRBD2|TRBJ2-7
CASSLTSGSYEQYF
TGCGCCAGCAGCTTGACTAGCGGGTCCTACGAGCAGTACTTC
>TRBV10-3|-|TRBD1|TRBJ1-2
CAISESVRGPGYTF
TGTGCCATCAGTGAGTCGGTCAGGGGGCCTGGCTACACCTTC
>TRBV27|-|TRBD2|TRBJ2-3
CASSSPGLPSTDTQYF
TGTGCCAGCAGTTCCCCGGGACTACCAAGCACAGATACGCAGTATTTT
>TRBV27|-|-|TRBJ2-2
CASSSGVNKAGELFF
TGTGCCAGCAGTTCGGGGGTGAACAAGGCCGGGGAGCTGTTTTTT
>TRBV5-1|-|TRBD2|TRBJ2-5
CASSYSGGMQETQYF
TGCGCCAGCAGCTATAGCGGGGGGATGCAAGAGACCCAGTACTTC
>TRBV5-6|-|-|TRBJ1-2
CASSFGAGYGYTF
TGTGCCAGCAGCTTTGGGGCAGGCTATGGCTACACCTTC
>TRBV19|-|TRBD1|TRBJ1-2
CASSIATGGNGYTF
TGTGCCAGTAGTATAGCAACAGGGGGCAATGGCTACACCTTC
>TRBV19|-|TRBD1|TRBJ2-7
CASSRGDRVYEQYF
TGTGCCAGTAGCCGTGGGGACAGGGTTTACGAGCAGTACTTC
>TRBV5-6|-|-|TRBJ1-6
CASGSLGGLQNSPLHF
TGTGCCAGCGGTTCACTCGGGGGACTCCAAAATTCACCCCTCCACTTT
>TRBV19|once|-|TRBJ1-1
CASNGGRVWDTEAFF
TGTGCCAGTAATGGAGGGAGGGTATGGGACACTGAAGCTTTCTTT
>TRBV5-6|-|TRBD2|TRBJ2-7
CASSLAGGGYEQYF
TGTGCCAGCAGCTTGGCCGGGGGGGGCTACGAGCAGTACTTC
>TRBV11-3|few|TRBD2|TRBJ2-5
CASSLGLAGGRKTQYF
TGTGCCAGCAGCTTAGGATTAGCGGGGGGGCGGAAGACCCAGTACTTC